The 25 T cell receptor beta chains presented below share a single source sample, sequenced in a study of neurological immune-mediated disorders. Time point indicated: longitudinal time-point 1 (baseline). Each CDR3 protein is one row after TCRdb ran MiXCR on the 5' RACE reads. Of about 49,000 distinct CDR3 sequences listed, over 8% were seen once; the top ten hold less than 2%. Sequencing input: PBMCs. The receptors shown here come from a woman aged 40 to 50 in good health.

This clonotype was counted at least ten times. The DNA of the CDR3 is TGCAGTGCTAGAGACAAATTGGGGGGGTACGAGCAGTACTTC. Translating gives CSARDKLGGYEQYF. The rearrangement uses TRBV20-1 and TRBJ2-7, with 7 bases matching TRBD2. The CDR3 sequence is 14 residues long. Trimming at V came to 0 bases and at J to 4 bases, leaving 6 bases not matched to a gene. Germline V gene sequence: CDR1 DFQATT, CDR2 SNEGSKA (reference sequence).

This clonotype has a count of ten or more. This may be a read error: a much more frequent sequence differs by one nucleotide. The chain has TRBV7-2 and TRBJ2-3; D is possibly TRBD2 (5 bases). The CDR3 extends over 17 amino acids. CDR1 and CDR2 from the germline V gene are SGHTA and FQGNSA. This CDR3 reads CANSFATRVPSTDTQYF. CDR3 nucleotides: TGTGCCAACAGCTTCGCTACGCGGGTTCCTTCTACAGATACGCAGTATTTT.

This clonotype was observed many times. V and J are TRBV11-1 and TRBJ1-2; D gene uncertain. V lost 6 bases and J lost 5, with 13 bases in between. The CDR3 extends over 13 amino acids. CDR1 and CDR2 from the germline V gene are SGHAT and FQDESV (reference sequence). CDR3 nucleotides: TGTGCCAGCAGTCTTGGTCCGGATTATGGCTACACCTTC. It specifies CASSLGPDYGYTF.

This clonotype has ten or more counts. V and J are TRBV5-6 and TRBJ2-3; D is unclear. The CDR3 runs to 16 residues. Trimming left V 4 bases short and J 0 bases short, with 15 bases between. Germline CDR1 and CDR2: SGHDT and YYEEEE. CDR3 region: CASSGSPSTSTDTQYF. DNA for the CDR3: TGTGCCAGCAGCGGGTCTCCTTCGACTAGCACAGATACGCAGTATTTT. Full variable domain (remainder filled in from reference TRBV5-6 and TRBJ2-3): DAGVTQSPTHLIKTRGQQVTLRCSPKSGHDTVSWYQQALGQGPQFIFQYYEEEERQRGNFPDRFSGHQFPNYSSELNVNALLLGDSALYLCASSGSPSTSTDTQYFGPGTRLTVL.

This clonotype has at least ten counts. CDR3 DNA: TGCAGTGCTAGAGATGGACAGGGGAACGGCTACGAGCAGTACTTC. Translated: CSARDGQGNGYEQYF. The V and J genes are TRBV20-1 and TRBJ2-7, with 9 positions matching TRBD1. This CDR3 has 15 residues. Germline assignment: CDR1 DFQATT and CDR2 SNEGSKA (reference sequence). The V segment lost 0 bases and the J segment 3 bases; nucleotides outside the gene matches: 6.

This clonotype was seen a handful of times. The chain couples TRBV29-1 to TRBJ2-1; D may correspond to TRBD1 or TRBD2 (5 bases each). CDR3 length equals 15 residues. The germline gives CDR1 SQVTM, CDR2 ANQGSEA. Trimming removed 6 bases at V and 0 bases at J, with 15 bases between. CDR3 protein: CSVKTWGISYNEQFF. CDR3 nucleotide sequence: TGCAGCGTAAAAACTTGGGGGATCTCCTACAATGAGCAGTTCTTC.

This clonotype is classed as medium-sized. This chain connects TRBV4-3 to TRBJ1-4, with TRBD1 matching 7 bases. The germline gives CDR1 LGHNA, CDR2 YSLEER. The J segment lost 8 bases and the V segment lost 0 bases, leaving 15 bases of the junction unmatched. This CDR3 contains 18 residues. Written as DNA, the CDR3 is TGCGCCAGCAGCCAAGATCCCCGGGGACAGCCTAGGGGAGAAAAACTGTTTTTT. Its protein product is CASSQDPRGQPRGEKLFF.

This clonotype was counted many times. The chain joins TRBV3-1 to TRBJ2-2; TRBD2 matches at 9 bases. V gave up 3 bases and J gave up 5 bases; unmatched junction bases: 7. The CDR3 sequence is 16 residues long. Per the germline V gene, CDR1 is LGHDT and CDR2 is YNNKEL (reference sequence). The CDR3 sequence: CASSQRLAVSTGELFF. The CDR3 coding sequence is TGTGCCAGCAGCCAGCGACTAGCGGTGTCGACCGGGGAGCTGTTTTTT. Variable domain in full (rest from reference TRBV3-1 and TRBJ2-2): DTAVSQTPKYLVTQMGNDKSIKCEQNLGHDTMYWYKQDSKKFLKIMFSYNNKELIINETVPNRFSPKSPDKAHLNLHINSLELGDSAVYFCASSQRLAVSTGELFFGEGSRLTVL.

This clonotype was observed many times. The chain has TRBV20-1 and TRBJ2-3, with a weak D call TRBD1 (5 bases). The CDR3 has 13 residues. Germline V gene data show CDR1 as DFQATT and CDR2 as SNEGSKA (reference sequence). CDR3 nucleotides: TGCAGCGGAGATAAGGGGAAGGCAGATACGCAGTATTTT. Residues: CSGDKGKADTQYF.

This clonotype has a handful of counts. The chain links TRBV5-1 to TRBJ2-5, with D possibly being TRBD2 (5 bases). Trimming removed 1 base at V and 2 bases at J, with 9 bases between. CDR3 length: 14 amino acids. Germline assignment: CDR1 SGHRS and CDR2 YFSETQ. CDR3 sequence (DNA): TGCGCCAGCAGCTTGACAGCGGCGCAAGAGACCCAGTACTTC. It is translated as CASSLTAAQETQYF. The full variable domain, rest sourced from reference TRBV5-1 and TRBJ2-5, is KAGVTQTPRYLIKTRGQQVTLSCSPISGHRSVSWYQQTPGQGLQFLFEYFSETQRNKGNFPGRFSGRQFSNSRSEMNVSTLELGDSALYLCASSLTAAQETQYFGPGTRLLVL.

This clonotype was recorded at least ten times. The J gene is TRBJ1-2, the V gene TRBV5-1, with D possibly matching TRBD1 (5 bases). V was shortened by 7 bases and J by 2 bases, with 9 bases between the two germline ends. The CDR3 sequence is 12 residues long. Germline values: CDR1 SGHRS, CDR2 YFSETQ. In DNA form, the CDR3 reads TGCGCCAGCCATGAGGGGAACTATGGCTACACCTTC. Amino acids: CASHEGNYGYTF.

This clonotype was found many times. The CDR3 loop reads CAIAGLVTDTQYF. The CDR3 region has the DNA TGTGCCATCGCAGGACTAGTCACAGATACGCAGTATTTT. The chain combines TRBV10-3 with TRBJ2-3; 7 bases agree with TRBD2. With 8 bases clipped from V and 2 bases from J, the junction kept 4 bases outside the gene matches. Germline CDR1 and CDR2: ENHRY and SYGVKD. The CDR3 is made up of 13 amino acids.

This clonotype was seen many times. This chain uses TRBV24-1 with TRBJ2-7; 9 bases align to TRBD2. The CDR3 contains 15 residues. Germline V gene sequence: CDR1 KGHDR, CDR2 SFDVKD. V lost 2 bases, J lost 0 bases, and 1 base stayed unmatched. This CDR3 is CATSDSSGDSYEQYF. Here the CDR3 DNA reads TGTGCCACCAGTGATTCTAGCGGGGACTCCTACGAGCAGTACTTC.

This clonotype was seen at least ten times. V and J are TRBV10-2 and TRBJ2-7; a weak D match, TRBD2 (6 bases). Germline V gives CDR1 WSHSY, CDR2 SAAADI. This CDR3 contains 14 residues. V lost 3 bases, J lost 0 bases, and 9 bases lay in between. CDR3 DNA: TGCGCCAGCAGTGATGCGGGACCCTCCTACGAGCAGTACTTC. This sequence encodes CASSDAGPSYEQYF.

This clonotype was detected ten times or more. The chain joins TRBV6-5 to TRBJ1-2, with TRBD1 as a possible D gene (5 bases). This CDR3 region has 12 residues. Germline CDR1 MNHEY, CDR2 SVGAGI. V dropped 6 bases and J dropped 8 bases, with 13 bases sitting between them. This CDR3 reads CASSPGARGYTF. The CDR3 nucleotides read TGTGCCAGCAGCCCTGGGGCGAGAGGCTACACCTTC.

This clonotype occurred many times. This chain connects TRBV20-1 to TRBJ1-1, with TRBD1 matching over 7 bases. The CDR3 is 14 residues long. The V and J ends lost 6 bases and 1 base, in that order; junction bases with no gene match: 8. Germline lookup yields CDR1 DFQATT and CDR2 SNEGSKA (reference sequence). Here the CDR3 reads CSATGVVENTEAFF. The CDR3 region has the DNA TGCAGTGCCACAGGGGTTGTGGAGAACACTGAAGCTTTCTTT.

Points on this clonotype: A much larger clonotype is one base distant, so this may be a read error. The chain recombines TRBV6-5 with TRBJ2-1, with a tentative D call TRBD2 (7 bases). The CDR3 covers 11 residues. V dropped 9 bases and J dropped 12 bases, with 15 bases sitting between them. Germline-derived CDR1 and CDR2 are MNHEY and SVGAGI. CDR3 amino acids: CARGEGDRQFF. The DNA for the CDR3 is TGTGCCAGAGGGGAGGGGGATCGGCAGTTCTTC.

Many counts were recorded for this clonotype. The V and J genes are TRBV10-3 and TRBJ2-5; TRBD1 or TRBD2 may be the D gene (6 bases each). CDR3 length: 15 residues. Between the trimmed V and J ends, which lost 3 bases and 2 bases, there was a span of 13 bases. CDR1 is ENHRY, CDR2 SYGVKD, per germline. This chain's CDR3 is CAISDGQGTQETQYF. CDR3 nucleotide sequence: TGTGCCATCAGTGACGGGCAGGGGACTCAAGAGACCCAGTACTTC.

This clonotype was recorded many times. The chain links TRBV3-1 to TRBJ1-2, with D possibly TRBD1 on 5 matching bases. This CDR3 contains 14 residues. Germline assignment: CDR1 LGHDT and CDR2 YNNKEL (reference sequence). Trimming stripped 2 bases from V and 8 bases from J, with 15 bases between. CDR3 sequence reads: CASSQPGGRSGYTF. CDR3 DNA: TGTGCCAGCAGCCAACCCGGGGGAAGGAGCGGCTACACCTTC.

This clonotype was counted many times. The chain employs TRBV5-5 and TRBJ2-1, with a weak D call TRBD2 (6 bases). The V and J ends lost 1 base and 6 bases respectively, with 8 bases between them. The CDR3 consists of 13 residues. Germline V lookup: CDR1 SGHKS, CDR2 YYEKEE (reference sequence). In DNA, the CDR3 is TGTGCCAGCAGCTTGCTGACTAGCAATGAGCAGTTCTTC. It encodes CASSLLTSNEQFF. The variable domain in full, completed from reference TRBV5-5 and TRBJ2-1, reads DAGVTQSPTHLIKTRGQQVTLRCSPISGHKSVSWYQQVLGQGPQFIFQYYEKEERGRGNFPDRFSARQFPNYSSELNVNALLLGDSALYLCASSLLTSNEQFFGPGTRLTVL.

The chain joins TRBV7-2 to TRBJ1-1; TRBD1 might be the D (6 bases). Germline loops: CDR1 SGHTA, CDR2 FQGNSA. The germline V and J ends were trimmed by 3 bases and 1 base, with 12 bases remaining between them. CDR3 size: 15 residues. CDR3 nucleotides: TGTGCCAGCAGCTTTAGCAGGGGACAGAACACTGAAGCTTTCTTT. Protein product: CASSFSRGQNTEAFF.

This clonotype was counted at least ten times. J is TRBJ2-1 and V is TRBV4-3; weak D call: TRBD2 (6 bases). The CDR3 spans 18 residues. Between the trimmed V and J ends, which lost 0 bases and 0 bases, there was a span of 15 bases. Per germline, CDR1 LGHNA and CDR2 YSLEER. In DNA form, the CDR3 reads TGCGCCAGCAGCCAAGAAACGCGGGACCGGAGCTCCTACAATGAGCAGTTCTTC. Translation: CASSQETRDRSSYNEQFF.

Regarding this clonotype: A much larger clone sits a single nucleotide away, making a read error possible. J is TRBJ1-5 and V is TRBV12-3 or TRBV12-4, with TRBD1 as a possible D gene (6 bases). The CDR3 consists of 13 residues. Between the trimmed V and J ends, which lost 5 bases and 11 bases, there was a span of 16 bases. The CDR3 loop is CASSLTGHQTQHF. In DNA, the CDR3 is TGTGCCAGCAGTCTTACAGGGCACCAGACCCAGCATTTT.

This clonotype was picked up many times. This chain joins TRBV4-3 and TRBJ2-2; no definite D call. Germline V gives CDR1 LGHNA, CDR2 YSLEER. The CDR3 runs to 15 residues. V lost 6 bases, J lost 2 bases, and 13 bases lay in between. The CDR3 sequence is CASSFASQNTGELFF. For the CDR3, the DNA is TGCGCCAGCAGTTTCGCGTCACAAAACACCGGGGAGCTGTTTTTT.

Ten or more counts support this clonotype. The chain uses TRBV5-1 and TRBJ2-5, with D tentatively TRBD1 (6 bases). Germline CDR1 and CDR2: SGHRS and YFSETQ. Trimming cost V 0 bases and J 2 bases, with 8 bases left between them. The CDR3 is 14 amino acids. CDR3 bases: TGCGCCAGCAGCTTGGTTGGACAGCAAGAGACCCAGTACTTC. This codes for CASSLVGQQETQYF.